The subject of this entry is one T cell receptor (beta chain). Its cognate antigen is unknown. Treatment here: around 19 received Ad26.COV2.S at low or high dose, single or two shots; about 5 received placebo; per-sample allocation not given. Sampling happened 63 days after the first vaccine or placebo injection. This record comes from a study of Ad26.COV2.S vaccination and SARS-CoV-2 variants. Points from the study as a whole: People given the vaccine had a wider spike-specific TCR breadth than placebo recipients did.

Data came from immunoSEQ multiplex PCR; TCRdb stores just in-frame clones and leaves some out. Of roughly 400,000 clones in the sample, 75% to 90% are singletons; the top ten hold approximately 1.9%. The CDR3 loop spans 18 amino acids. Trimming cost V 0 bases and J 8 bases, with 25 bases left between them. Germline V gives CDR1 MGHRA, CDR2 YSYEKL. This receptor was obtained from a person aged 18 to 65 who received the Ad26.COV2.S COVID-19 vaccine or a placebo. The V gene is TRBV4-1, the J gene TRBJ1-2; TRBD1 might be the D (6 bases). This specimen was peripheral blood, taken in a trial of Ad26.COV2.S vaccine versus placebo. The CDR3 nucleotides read TGCGCCAGCAGCCAAGATCAGGTCCGAACGGGGGGCCTAGGCGGCTACACCTTC. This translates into CASSQDQVRTGGLGGYTF.